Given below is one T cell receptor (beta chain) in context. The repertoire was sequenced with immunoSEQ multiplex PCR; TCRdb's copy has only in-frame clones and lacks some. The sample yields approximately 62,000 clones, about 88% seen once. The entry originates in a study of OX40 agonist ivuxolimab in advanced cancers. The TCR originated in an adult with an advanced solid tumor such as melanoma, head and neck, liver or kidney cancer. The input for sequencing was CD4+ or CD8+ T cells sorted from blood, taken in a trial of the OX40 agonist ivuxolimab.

In DNA, the CDR3 is TGCGCCAGCAGTCCACAGGGAGGTCTGTATAGCGGGAGGACGTCCGCGAACACCGGGGAGCTGTTTTTT. This sequence encodes CASSPQGGLYSGRTSANTGELFF. This chain links TRBV5-1 with TRBJ2-2; TRBD2 matches 10 bases. The CDR3 consists of 23 residues. Germline CDR1 SGHRS, CDR2 YFSETQ. The V segment lost 5 bases and the J segment 0 bases; nucleotides outside the gene matches: 25.